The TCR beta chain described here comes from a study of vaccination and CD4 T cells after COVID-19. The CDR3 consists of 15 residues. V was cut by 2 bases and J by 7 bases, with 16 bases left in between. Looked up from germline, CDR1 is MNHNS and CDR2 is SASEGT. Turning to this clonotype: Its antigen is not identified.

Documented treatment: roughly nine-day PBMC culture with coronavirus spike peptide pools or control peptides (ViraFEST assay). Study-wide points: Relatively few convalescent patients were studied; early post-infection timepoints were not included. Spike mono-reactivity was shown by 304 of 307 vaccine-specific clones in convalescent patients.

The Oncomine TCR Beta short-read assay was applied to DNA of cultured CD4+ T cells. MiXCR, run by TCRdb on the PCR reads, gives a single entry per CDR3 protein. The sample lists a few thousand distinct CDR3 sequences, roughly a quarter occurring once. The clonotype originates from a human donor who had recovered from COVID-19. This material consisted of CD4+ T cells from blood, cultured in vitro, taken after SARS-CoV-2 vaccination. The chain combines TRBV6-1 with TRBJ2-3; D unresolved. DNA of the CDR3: TGTGCCAGCAGTGAATTAAACGGGCTATACAATACGCAGTATTTT. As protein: CASSELNGLYNTQYF.